Below are 23 T cell receptor beta chains sequenced from a single sample in a study of shared clonotypes between healthy human individuals. The protocol was immunoSEQ multiplex PCR, while the TCRdb copy is restricted to in-frame clones and leaves out a portion. The repertoire holds just over 2,000,000 clones, with about 95% as singletons. Naive-designated CD8 cells lacked CD45RO, were positively enriched for CCR7, and omitted terminally differentiated effector memory CD45RA+ cells. What was sequenced was naive CD8+ T cells sorted from blood. Source of these receptors: a man younger than 30 in good health.

The V and J genes are TRBV4-1 and TRBJ2-1; D unclear. Germline V gene data show CDR1 as MGHRA and CDR2 as YSYEKL. This CDR3 contains 12 residues. Trimming stripped 4 bases from V and 7 bases from J, with 8 bases between. The CDR3 protein is CASSLDENEQFF. The DNA for the CDR3 is TGCGCCAGCAGCCTAGACGAGAATGAGCAGTTCTTC.

Remarks on this clone: Other DNA sequences in the sample encode the same CDR3. This chain links TRBV13 with TRBJ2-2, with D possibly TRBD2 on 6 matching bases. This CDR3 has 14 residues. The ends were cut back, 0 bases at V and 5 bases at J, with 7 bases in the middle. Germline assignment: CDR1 PRHDT and CDR2 FYEKMQ (reference sequence). CDR3 nucleotides: TGTGCCAGCAGCTTAGGCGCGGGGACCGGGGAGCTGTTTTTT. It specifies CASSLGAGTGELFF.

The chain uses TRBV10-2 and TRBJ2-5; tentatively, D is TRBD1 (5 bases). V was pared by 6 bases and J by 3 bases, with 11 bases between. Germline values: CDR1 WSHSY, CDR2 SAAADI. The CDR3 has 13 amino acids. The CDR3 coding sequence is TGCGCCAGCAGCCGGGTAGGGGAAGAGACCCAGTACTTC. It yields the protein CASSRVGEETQYF.

V usage is TRBV30 and J usage is TRBJ2-2; D gene ambiguous. The germline CDR1 and CDR2 sequences are GTSNPN and SVGIG (reference sequence). This CDR3 has 12 residues. The CDR3 reads CAYDRARGELFF. In nucleotides, the CDR3 is TGTGCTTATGACCGGGCCCGCGGGGAGCTGTTTTTT.

The chain carries TRBV19 and TRBJ2-2; perhaps TRBD2 as D (6 bases). The CDR3 runs 15 residues. V shed 10 bases and J shed 6 bases, with 21 bases lying between them. The germline gives CDR1 LNHDA, CDR2 SQIVND (reference sequence). The CDR3 sequence is CATSWGSGIAGELFF. The CDR3 nucleotides read TGTGCCACCAGTTGGGGTAGCGGAATCGCCGGGGAGCTGTTTTTT. Combining the CDR3 with reference TRBV19 and TRBJ2-2 gives the whole variable domain DGGITQSPKYLFRKEGQNVTLSCEQNLNHDAMYWYRQDPGQGLRLIYYSQIVNDFQKGDIAEGYSVSREKKESFPLTVTSAQKNPTAFYLCATSWGSGIAGELFFGEGSRLTVL.

The CDR3 region has the DNA TGCAGCGCTGTACAGGGTTTGTACGAGCAGTACTTC. This sequence encodes CSAVQGLYEQYF. The chain uses TRBV29-1 and TRBJ2-7; D perhaps matches TRBD1 (6 bases). Germline CDR1 is SQVTM and CDR2 is ANQGSEA. Trimming took off 7 bases at V and 4 bases at J, with 14 bases between the two ends. The CDR3 runs to 12 residues.

This chain uses TRBV5-4 with TRBJ1-2, with 7 bases that match TRBD1. The CDR3 is made up of 17 amino acids. V dropped 4 bases and J dropped 1; count of bases not matched to a gene: 13. The germline V gene encodes CDR1 SGHNT and CDR2 YYREEE (reference sequence). CDR3 sequence: CASSGWDSSDVNYGYTF. The CDR3 region has the DNA TGTGCCAGCAGCGGGTGGGACAGCTCCGACGTTAACTATGGCTACACCTTC.

This sequence joins TRBV27 and TRBJ2-7; D possibly matches TRBD1 or TRBD2 (5 bases each). The germline V gene has CDR1 MNHEY and CDR2 SMNVEV (reference sequence). The CDR3 spans 15 residues. The V end lost 5 bases, the J end lost 2 bases, and 16 bases lay between the germline ends. The CDR3 region is CASSASREQTYEQYF. The CDR3 bases are TGTGCCAGCAGTGCCTCCAGGGAGCAGACCTACGAGCAGTACTTC.

This chain connects TRBV9 to TRBJ2-1; 9 bases fit TRBD2. Germline values: CDR1 SGDLS, CDR2 YYNGEE. Unmatched junction bases numbered 12, after V lost 0 bases and J lost 5 bases. There are 18 residues in the CDR3. CDR3 bases: TGTGCCAGCAGCGTAGAAGATCTAGCGGGGAGGAGGAACAATGAGCAGTTCTTC. Encoded protein: CASSVEDLAGRRNNEQFF.

The CDR3 loop is CAAGDTQYF. DNA for the CDR3: TGTGCCGCCGGGGATACGCAGTATTTT. The chain is built from TRBV28 and TRBJ2-3, with D unclear. From germline, CDR1 is MDHEN and CDR2 SYDVKM. The CDR3 length is 9 residues. Trimming left V 11 bases short and J 6 bases short, with 6 bases between.

The CDR3 is CASSLGLPSSYNEQFF. CDR3 nucleotides: TGCGCCAGCAGCCTGGGACTACCGAGCTCCTACAATGAGCAGTTCTTC. The rearrangement links TRBV5-1 to TRBJ2-1, with 7 bases matching TRBD2. The CDR3 sequence is 16 residues long. V lost 4 bases and J lost 0; bases outside the gene matches: 7. Germline-derived CDR1 and CDR2 are SGHRS and YFSETQ. The whole variable domain, filled in from reference TRBV5-1 and TRBJ2-1, reads KAGVTQTPRYLIKTRGQQVTLSCSPISGHRSVSWYQQTPGQGLQFLFEYFSETQRNKGNFPGRFSGRQFSNSRSEMNVSTLELGDSALYLCASSLGLPSSYNEQFFGPGTRLTVL.

V is TRBV6-6 and J is TRBJ1-2, with 10 bases identical to TRBD1. V was clipped by 2 bases and J by 4 bases; unmatched bases: 7. Germline V gene lookup returns CDR1 MNHNY and CDR2 SVGAGI (reference sequence). The CDR3 is made up of 16 amino acids. This CDR3 is CASSYDGTGVFYGYTF. CDR3 bases: TGTGCCAGCAGTTACGACGGGACAGGGGTTTTCTATGGCTACACCTTC.

V is TRBV7-2 and J is TRBJ2-2; D remains unclear. Between the trimmed V and J ends, which lost 2 bases and 2 bases, there was a span of 6 bases. Germline CDR1 reads SGHTA; CDR2 reads FQGNSA. The CDR3 has 14 residues. The CDR3, as DNA: TGTGCCAGCAGCTTAACGTCCAACACCGGGGAGCTGTTTTTT. Residues: CASSLTSNTGELFF.

The rearrangement joins TRBV19 to TRBJ1-5; a weak D match, TRBD1 (5 bases). Trimming removed 1 base at V and 5 bases at J, with 9 bases between. The CDR3 loop spans 14 amino acids. Germline assignment: CDR1 LNHDA and CDR2 SQIVND (reference sequence). CDR3 region: CASSIGQGHQPQHF. CDR3 sequence (DNA): TGTGCCAGTAGTATAGGGCAGGGCCATCAGCCCCAGCATTTT.

The V and J genes are TRBV28 and TRBJ1-1; no clear D. The CDR3 is 16 residues long. CDR1 MDHEN and CDR2 SYDVKM come from the germline V gene. Trimming took 4 bases from V and 6 from J, leaving 21 bases between them. The CDR3: CASSSVSLPVSAEAFF. CDR3 sequence (DNA): TGTGCCAGCAGTTCCGTAAGTCTCCCCGTATCCGCTGAAGCTTTCTTT.

CDR3 coding DNA: TGTGCCTGGAGCCCGGGACAGGGGCCGACCTGGGACCAAGAGACCCAGTACTTC. Translating gives CAWSPGQGPTWDQETQYF. This chain joins TRBV30 and TRBJ2-5; TRBD1 matches at 10 bases. Losses at the gene ends were 3 bases for V and 0 bases for J; bases not matched to a gene: 13. Germline V CDR1 and CDR2: GTSNPN, SVGIG (reference sequence). The CDR3 covers 18 residues.

Turning to this clone: This same CDR3 is encoded by further DNA sequences in the sample. This chain uses TRBV27 with TRBJ1-1; D not resolved. V shed 2 bases and J shed 0 bases, with 7 bases lying between them. The germline gives CDR1 MNHEY, CDR2 SMNVEV (reference sequence). CDR3 size: 14 residues. Here the CDR3 reads CASSLTGMNTEAFF. DNA for the CDR3: TGTGCCAGCAGTTTAACGGGCATGAACACTGAAGCTTTCTTT.

This sequence joins TRBV5-1 and TRBJ2-3; TRBD1 is a possible D gene (6 bases). From germline, CDR1 is SGHRS and CDR2 YFSETQ. V lost 0 bases and J lost 1, with 15 bases in between. The CDR3 is 17 amino acids. The CDR3 DNA sequence: TGCGCCAGCAGCTTGGCTCCACAGGGTTTGGGCACAGATACGCAGTATTTT. Amino acid sequence: CASSLAPQGLGTDTQYF.

The chain recombines TRBV25-1 with TRBJ2-2; D remains ambiguous. V was trimmed by 1 base and J by 6 bases, leaving 0 bases between them. Per germline, CDR1 MGHDK and CDR2 SYGVNS. The length of the CDR3 is 11 residues. The CDR3 sequence: CASSESGELFF. The CDR3 DNA reads TGTGCCAGCAGTGAATCCGGGGAGCTGTTTTTT.

The V call is TRBV7-9, the J call TRBJ1-4, with D possibly TRBD1 on 5 matching bases. This CDR3 has 13 residues. V gave up 6 bases and J gave up 4 bases, with 9 bases separating them. CDR1 and CDR2 from the germline V gene are SEHNR and FQNEAQ (reference sequence). CDR3 region: CASSHQGNEKLFF. The CDR3, as DNA: TGTGCCAGCAGTCATCAGGGTAATGAAAAACTGTTTTTT.

The V gene is TRBV5-1, the J gene TRBJ2-7; TRBD2 matches 8 bases. This CDR3 is 14 amino acids long. V shed 4 bases and J 2 bases; nucleotides not matched to a gene: 5. Germline assignment: CDR1 SGHRS and CDR2 YFSETQ. In DNA, the CDR3 is TGCGCCAGCAGCAGCGGGAGTAGCCCCTACGAGCAGTACTTC. It codes for CASSSGSSPYEQYF.

V usage is TRBV10-3 and J usage is TRBJ2-7, with a tentative D call TRBD2 (5 bases). The CDR3 spans 15 residues. The V end was cut by 1 base, the J end by 12 bases, with 22 bases between. Germline CDR1 and CDR2: ENHRY and SYGVKD. The CDR3 DNA follows: TGTGCCATCAGTGAGTGGCTAGCTGAGAGTCCGAGCACGTACTTC. Its protein is CAISEWLAESPSTYF.

This rearrangement joins TRBV7-9 to TRBJ2-3, with 7 bases matching TRBD1. V dropped 5 bases and J dropped 2; count of bases not matched to a gene: 7. The CDR3 runs 15 residues. The germline V gene has CDR1 SEHNR and CDR2 FQNEAQ (reference sequence). CDR3 in amino acids: CASSTSGTVTDTQYF. CDR3 DNA sequence: TGTGCCAGCAGCACCTCCGGGACAGTCACAGATACGCAGTATTTT.